This T cell receptor (beta chain) was identified in a study of T cell responses to AZD1222 COVID-19 vaccine. Trimming pared 2 bases from V and 10 bases from J, leaving 9 bases between. Germline values: CDR1 MDHEN, CDR2 SYDVKM. CDR3 length: 12 amino acids. The method was immunoSEQ multiplex PCR; TCRdb's version includes in-frame clones alone and lacks a portion of them. The data show over 45,000 clones, about 89% seen once. Second-dose groups at about 4 or about 12 weeks were pooled. In the case of this clone: Its antigen is unknown.

Study-wide results and limits: Clonal diversity was possibly underestimated; the donors were predominantly white British and more often female. Nearly half of spike-specific TCRs reportedly target unmutated variant regions. Just six AZD1222 recipients were seropositive at baseline.

This material consisted of peripheral blood, taken 28 days after the second AZD1222 dose. The rearrangement joins TRBV28 to TRBJ2-1; a possible D gene is TRBD1 (6 bases). The sequence derives from an adult who received the AZD1222 COVID-19 vaccine. In DNA, the CDR3 is TGTGCCAGCAGTTTAAAGGGGACAGAGCAGTTCTTC. Encoded protein: CASSLKGTEQFF.